In this sample, the clone carrying this T cell receptor (beta chain) turned up a few times. It was during active infection that Seattle patients were enrolled and then longitudinally followed. This entry comes from a study of blood T cell repertoires in COVID-19. Across the study: Samples of COVID-19 (acute and convalescent) were obtained from the United States, Italy and Spain. The analysed material was cDNA or gDNA that came from T cells, B-cell-depleted T cells, or PBMCs.

Original processing notes: Quantification of nucleated cells was approximated via reference gene primer amplification. Sequencing was performed with immunoSEQ multiplex PCR; in TCRdb, only in-frame clones are kept and a portion is missing. D and trimming were read from the DNA, whereas the V and J calls and clone size are those reported in that table. The sample gives 100,000 to 150,000 clones, approximately 81% of which show up once; 4.5% to 6% is in the top ten. Germline V gives CDR1 LNHDA, CDR2 SQIVND (reference sequence). CDR3 length equals 14 residues. The ends were cut back, 8 bases at V and 5 bases at J, with 16 bases in the middle.

The material sequenced was peripheral blood. This receptor was taken from an older man with COVID-19, enrolled during active disease. The V and J genes are TRBV19 and TRBJ2-1; TRBD2 is a possible D gene (7 bases). This CDR3 reads CASGKGGGNNEQFF. The CDR3 nucleotides are TGTGCCAGTGGCAAAGGGGGAGGGAACAATGAGCAGTTCTTC.